This section outlines one T cell receptor beta chain sequence together with its context. Its antigen is not identified. The data belong to a study of T-cell reconstitution after alpha-beta-depleted transplantation in children. TCRbeta library preparation incorporated unique molecular identifiers. In TCRdb, the PCR reads were re-called with MiXCR into one record per CDR3 protein. This table holds 700,000 or so distinct CDR3 sequences, around 13% found once. The V end lost 8 bases, the J end lost 5 bases, and 13 bases lay between the germline ends. CDR1 SGHTA and CDR2 FQGTGA come from the germline V gene. The CDR3 is made up of 13 amino acids. Regarding the study as a whole: The origin of alpha-beta T cells about two months after transplant was reportedly several hundred expanded graft clones.

The source of this sequence is a girl aged 2-10 years with congenital amegakaryocytic thrombocytopenia, due to receive a stem cell transplant. The J gene is TRBJ2-1, the V gene TRBV7-3; D is unclear. The sequencing used PBMCs, collected before TCRalphabeta/CD19-depleted stem cell transplant. The CDR3 reads CASALLPDNEQFF. CDR3 in DNA: TGTGCCAGCGCCCTTCTTCCAGACAATGAGCAGTTCTTC.